This T cell receptor (beta chain) was sequenced in a study of identical twins. TCRdb reprocessed the 5' RACE reads via MiXCR and lists one record per CDR3 protein. The sample carries roughly 570,000 distinct CDR3 sequences, more than 9% recorded once. Trimming cost V 5 bases and J 2 bases, with 12 bases left between them. The CDR3 extends over 14 amino acids. This clonotype was detected a few times. This same sample was also taken into another study, of yellow fever vaccine responses in identical twins.

The sequence derives from a woman aged 18-35 years in good health. The J gene is TRBJ2-5, the V gene TRBV12-3 or TRBV12-4; a possible D gene is TRBD2 (5 bases). The sequencing sample was made of PBMCs. The CDR3 nucleotides are TGTGCCAGCAGTCACGGACTGACACAAGAGACCCAGTACTTC. This sequence encodes CASSHGLTQETQYF.